This T cell receptor beta chain is from a study of CD8 T cells in ankylosing spondylitis. V shed 6 bases and J 5 bases; nucleotides not matched to a gene: 6. This CDR3 spans 14 amino acids. This clonotype was counted ten times or more. One entry per CDR3 protein, called by TCRdb with MiXCR from the 5' RACE reads. The table records a few hundred thousand distinct CDR3 sequences, roughly 18% of them present only once. V is TRBV12-3 or TRBV12-4 and J is TRBJ2-7, with TRBD2 identical over 11 bases. Sequences were obtained from blood, either unsorted or a sorted T cell fraction (not recorded which). The source of this sequence is a male donor with ankylosing spondylitis or in good health (not recorded which). The CDR3 bases are TGTGCCAGCAGCACTAGCGGGAGTTTCAACGAGCAGTACTTC. It is translated as CASSTSGSFNEQYF.